The 27 T cell receptor beta chains reported below all come from one sample, sequenced in a study of blood T cell repertoires in COVID-19. The data were produced by immunoSEQ multiplex PCR, yet TCRdb's version contains in-frame clones alone and is incomplete. The data contain more than 100,000 clones, about 78% of them singletons. The sequenced material came from peripheral blood. Receptors were obtained from a man in his 70s with acute or convalescent COVID-19.

The gene calls are TRBV18 and TRBJ1-1; D may be TRBD1 (5 bases). Deletions cut 4 bases from V and 4 bases from J, with 13 bases between. Germline CDR1 reads KGHSH; CDR2 reads LQKENI. This CDR3 spans 14 amino acids. The CDR3 region has the DNA TGTGCCAGCTCACGTCGGGGGGGGAGCACTGAAGCTTTCTTT. Protein sequence: CASSRRGGSTEAFF.

This rearrangement joins TRBV19 to TRBJ2-7, with D tentatively TRBD1 (7 bases). Germline assignment: CDR1 LNHDA and CDR2 SQIVND (reference sequence). With 2 bases removed from V and 6 bases from J, the gap between germline ends came to 14 bases. The CDR3 is made up of 14 amino acids. CDR3 residues: CASSILDRRGEQYF. The CDR3 DNA follows: TGTGCCAGTAGTATATTGGACAGGAGGGGCGAGCAGTACTTC.

This chain uses TRBV7-2 with TRBJ2-3, with 10 bases that match TRBD2. The CDR3 runs 16 residues. J gave up 8 bases and V 1 base, and 9 bases lay outside the gene matches. Looked up from germline, CDR1 is SGHTA and CDR2 is FQGNSA. CDR3 sequence reads: CASSLGLAGVEGTQYF. The CDR3 DNA reads as TGTGCCAGCAGCTTAGGGCTAGCGGGGGTGGAGGGTACGCAGTATTTT.

The V and J genes are TRBV7-8 and TRBJ1-1; D is undetermined. The CDR3 sequence is 13 residues long. The V and J ends lost 5 bases and 5 bases respectively, with 12 bases between them. The germline V gene encodes CDR1 SGHVS and CDR2 FQNEAQ. DNA of the CDR3: TGTGCCAGCAGCCCATATAGCGCGACTGAAGCTTTCTTT. Protein: CASSPYSATEAFF.

This chain joins TRBV19 and TRBJ2-7; D might be TRBD2 (7 bases). Germline loops: CDR1 LNHDA, CDR2 SQIVND (reference sequence). The CDR3 totals 16 residues. The V end was cut by 3 bases, the J end by 2 bases, with 17 bases between. DNA for the CDR3: TGTGCCAGTAGTATTGTGGGGGGGGCCATAGCCTACGAGCAGTACTTC. As protein: CASSIVGGAIAYEQYF. Drawing the rest from reference TRBV19 and TRBJ2-7, the complete variable domain is DGGITQSPKYLFRKEGQNVTLSCEQNLNHDAMYWYRQDPGQGLRLIYYSQIVNDFQKGDIAEGYSVSREKKESFPLTVTSAQKNPTAFYLCASSIVGGAIAYEQYFGPGTRLTVT.

The rearrangement links TRBV5-6 to TRBJ1-6; a possible D gene is TRBD1 (5 bases). Germline CDR1 SGHDT, CDR2 YYEEEE. The germline V and J ends were trimmed by 0 bases and 9 bases, with 10 bases remaining between them. The CDR3 sequence is 14 residues long. CDR3 sequence: CASSLGYRGSPLHF. DNA of the CDR3: TGTGCCAGCAGCTTGGGGTATAGGGGTTCACCCCTCCACTTT.

This chain uses TRBV6-5 with TRBJ1-1, with D unresolved. Germline-derived CDR1 and CDR2 are MNHEY and SVGAGI. The CDR3 has 15 amino acids. V was pared by 1 base and J by 0 bases, with 9 bases between. The DNA for the CDR3 is TGTGCCAGCAGTTACTGGTCGGGTTTGAACACTGAAGCTTTCTTT. Its translation: CASSYWSGLNTEAFF.

The V call is TRBV4-3, the J call TRBJ1-3, with D unclear. This CDR3 contains 16 residues. The germline gives CDR1 LGHNA, CDR2 YSLEER. The V and J ends lost 1 base and 4 bases respectively, with 14 bases between them. The CDR3 bases are TGCGCCAGCAGCCAAGGCCCTCGAGAAATCGGAAACACCATATATTTT. Translation: CASSQGPREIGNTIYF.

The chain employs TRBV3-1 (or the pseudogene TRBV3-2) and TRBJ1-6, with D possibly matching TRBD1 (6 bases). V was clipped by 4 bases and J by 9 bases, with 16 bases between them. The germline gives CDR1 LGHDT, CDR2 YNNKEL (reference sequence). The CDR3 length is 15 residues. The CDR3 sequence is CASSLGGDTVSPLHF. The CDR3 DNA follows: TGTGCCAGCAGCCTAGGGGGAGATACTGTTTCACCCCTCCACTTT.

J is TRBJ1-3 and V is TRBV19, with D perhaps matching TRBD1 (5 bases). V was trimmed by 4 bases and J by 0 bases, leaving 10 bases between them. Per germline, CDR1 LNHDA and CDR2 SQIVND (reference sequence). CDR3 length: 15 residues. The CDR3 DNA sequence: TGTGCCAGTAGTACGACAGCCCGCTCTGGAAACACCATATATTTT. Encoded protein: CASSTTARSGNTIYF.

This clone was observed a single time. The gene calls are TRBV9 and TRBJ1-2, with D perhaps matching TRBD1 (6 bases). Germline loops: CDR1 SGDLS, CDR2 YYNGEE. This CDR3 is built from 11 residues. In DNA form, the CDR3 reads TGTGCTAACACAGGGTACTATGGCTACACCTTC. It codes for CANTGYYGYTF.

The rearrangement uses TRBV16 and TRBJ2-3; 7 nucleotides agree with TRBD2. The V and J ends lost 4 bases and 7 bases, in that order; junction bases with no gene match: 8. The CDR3 has 14 residues. Germline V lookup: CDR1 KGHSY, CDR2 FQNENV. CDR3 DNA sequence: TGTGCCAGCAGCCCCGGGGGGTCCCTTTATACGCAGTATTTT. It is translated as CASSPGGSLYTQYF.

The genes are TRBV27 and TRBJ2-1; 9 bases match TRBD2. This CDR3 has 13 amino acids. Germline trimming cut 7 bases from V and 7 bases from J; bases unmatched to any gene: 5. Germline CDR1 is MNHEY and CDR2 is SMNVEV (reference sequence). CDR3 protein: CASMNAGGNEQFF. CDR3 DNA sequence: TGTGCCAGCATGAACGCGGGGGGGAATGAGCAGTTCTTC.

The V call is TRBV19, the J call TRBJ2-6; D is perhaps TRBD1 (6 bases). This CDR3 has 16 residues. Germline lookup yields CDR1 LNHDA and CDR2 SQIVND (reference sequence). The V gene lost 6 bases and the J gene lost 0 bases, with 12 bases spanning the gap. The CDR3 here is CASRSGQSSGANVLTF. CDR3 nucleotide sequence: TGTGCCAGTAGATCGGGACAAAGCTCTGGGGCCAACGTCCTGACTTTC.

The rearrangement uses TRBV27 and TRBJ2-5; TRBD1 matches at 9 bases. V trimming: 2 bases; J trimming: 3 bases; junction bases outside the gene matches: 1. CDR1 and CDR2 from the germline V gene are MNHEY and SMNVEV (reference sequence). There are 14 residues in the CDR3. For the CDR3, the DNA is TGTGCCAGCAGTTTAGGGACAGGGAAAGAGACCCAGTACTTC. As protein: CASSLGTGKETQYF.

V and J are TRBV3-1 (or the pseudogene TRBV3-2) and TRBJ2-7; D gene uncertain. Germline V gene sequence: CDR1 LGHDT, CDR2 YNNKEL (reference sequence). The CDR3 sequence is 14 residues long. Trimming left V 2 bases short and J 0 bases short, with 8 bases between. The CDR3 protein is CASSQQVASYEQYF. The CDR3 nucleotides read TGTGCCAGCAGCCAACAGGTTGCCTCCTACGAGCAGTACTTC.

The V and J genes are TRBV27 and TRBJ1-1, with 8 bases fitting TRBD1. The CDR3 is 14 residues long. CDR1 and CDR2 from the germline V gene are MNHEY and SMNVEV (reference sequence). J lost 5 bases, V lost 6 bases, and 8 bases had no gene match. Here the CDR3 reads CASSWTGRHTEAFF. CDR3 DNA: TGTGCCAGCAGCTGGACAGGGAGGCATACTGAAGCTTTCTTT.

This clone has a single count. CDR3: CASSQDLAGVYSYNEQFF. CDR3 coding DNA: TGCGCCAGCAGCCAAGATCTAGCGGGGGTATACTCCTACAATGAGCAGTTCTTC. V gene TRBV4-1 combines with J gene TRBJ2-1, with 10 bases identical to TRBD2. The V gene end was trimmed by 0 bases and the J gene end by 0 bases; junction bases not matched to a gene: 5. The CDR3 is 18 amino acids. The germline V gene has CDR1 MGHRA and CDR2 YSYEKL.

The rearrangement links TRBV18 to TRBJ2-1; D remains ambiguous. Trimming took off 3 bases at V and 1 base at J, with 25 bases between the two ends. The CDR3 totals 20 residues. Germline V lookup: CDR1 KGHSH, CDR2 LQKENI. In DNA, the CDR3 is TGTGCCAGCTCACCCCCTTTCCTATTAAGGAACTCAGGATCCTACAATGAGCAGTTCTTC. As protein: CASSPPFLLRNSGSYNEQFF.

This clone was picked up a small number of times. The J gene is TRBJ2-7, the V gene TRBV5-1, with 10 bases aligning to TRBD1. Trimming removed 7 bases from V and 2 bases from J; junction bases left unmatched: 9. CDR3 length: 15 amino acids. Germline V gene sequence: CDR1 SGHRS, CDR2 YFSETQ. The CDR3 DNA reads as TGCGCCAGCCAGAGGGGGACAGGGGCCACCTACGAGCAGTACTTC. This codes for CASQRGTGATYEQYF.

This chain links TRBV6-5 with TRBJ1-2; TRBD1 aligns across 9 bases. The CDR3 sequence is 15 residues long. Germline CDR1 and CDR2: MNHEY and SVGAGI. Trimming took 4 bases from V and 8 from J; bases not matched to a gene: 11. As DNA, the CDR3 is TGTGCCAGCAGTTCCATCTTGGACAGGGGTAACGGCTACACCTTC. Protein sequence: CASSSILDRGNGYTF.

This clone has just one count. This chain connects TRBV4-3 to TRBJ2-1, with 11 bases identical to TRBD2. V shed 4 bases, J shed 3 bases, and the junction held 2 bases outside the gene matches. Germline-derived CDR1 and CDR2 are LGHNA and YSLEER. The CDR3 sequence is 15 residues long. As DNA, the CDR3 is TGCGCCAGCAGCCCGACTAGCGGGGTCTACAATGAGCAGTTCTTC. Its protein product is CASSPTSGVYNEQFF.

A few counts support this clone. The chain has TRBV5-4 and TRBJ2-3; D might be TRBD2 (6 bases). CDR3 length equals 18 residues. Trimming shortened V by 0 bases and J by 2 bases, and 19 bases separated the two germline ends. Germline V gene sequence: CDR1 SGHNT, CDR2 YYREEE (reference sequence). The CDR3 is CASSLGAGGSWVTDTQYF. CDR3 DNA: TGTGCCAGCAGCTTGGGAGCTGGGGGGTCATGGGTCACAGATACGCAGTATTTT.

The chain couples TRBV2 to TRBJ1-6; D is undetermined. CDR1 is SNHLY and CDR2 is FYNNEI in the germline V gene. Deletions cut 1 base from V and 0 bases from J, with 13 bases between. CDR3 length: 18 amino acids. The CDR3 bases are TGTGCCAGCAGTGAAGGTACGCGAGGGAGCTCCTATAATTCACCCCTCCACTTT. It specifies CASSEGTRGSSYNSPLHF.

The CDR3 reads CASSLRQGRNGYTF. CDR3 nucleotide sequence: TGCGCCAGCAGCTTAAGGCAGGGAAGGAATGGCTACACCTTC. The chain uses TRBV5-1 and TRBJ1-2; possibly TRBD1 for D (5 bases). The V gene lost 2 bases and the J gene lost 6 bases, with 14 bases spanning the gap. CDR3 size: 14 residues. Looked up from germline, CDR1 is SGHRS and CDR2 is YFSETQ. The full variable domain, its missing parts supplied by reference TRBV5-1 and TRBJ1-2, is KAGVTQTPRYLIKTRGQQVTLSCSPISGHRSVSWYQQTPGQGLQFLFEYFSETQRNKGNFPGRFSGRQFSNSRSEMNVSTLELGDSALYLCASSLRQGRNGYTFGSGTRLTVV.

The sample holds one count of this clone. The V and J genes are TRBV6-2 or TRBV6-3 and TRBJ1-2, with TRBD1 matching 9 bases. The CDR3 sequence is 14 residues long. CDR1 and CDR2 (germline): MNHEY, SVGEGT. V lost 5 bases to trimming and J lost 6 bases; unmatched junction nucleotides: 7. CDR3 in amino acids: CASSIHRDRDGYTF. The CDR3 bases are TGTGCCAGCAGTATTCACCGGGACAGGGATGGCTACACCTTC.

V gene TRBV19 combines with J gene TRBJ2-1; tentative D call: TRBD1 (5 bases). Germline V lookup: CDR1 LNHDA, CDR2 SQIVND (reference sequence). The CDR3 spans 13 residues. Trimming stripped 2 bases from V and 7 bases from J, with 9 bases between. The chain's CDR3 is CASSIIGENEQFF. CDR3 DNA sequence: TGTGCCAGTAGTATAATAGGGGAAAATGAGCAGTTCTTC.